This T cell receptor (beta chain) was observed in a study of T cells in Graves' hyperthyroidism and ophthalmopathy. Overall study: Any treatment followed the collection of peripheral blood at initial diagnosis.

Fresh peripheral blood, 10 ml, yielded the PBMCs. Study-level findings and limits: Most clonotypes expanded in thyroid above 0.001 were likewise present in blood. Ophthalmopathy was predicted by the model a median of 6.5 months ahead of onset.

This clonotype was recorded many times. Its target is not known. The ends were cut back, 3 bases at V and 7 bases at J, with 19 bases in the middle. This CDR3 spans 15 amino acids. The germline CDR1 and CDR2 sequences are MDHEN and SYDVKM. RNA transcripts provided the source from which TCR beta CDR3 regions were amplified. First-round RT-PCR targeting the TCR CDR3 was performed with the HTBI primer set. TCRdb re-called the multiplex PCR reads with MiXCR, one entry per CDR3 protein. The sample lists about 210,000 distinct CDR3 sequences, 17% occurring once. Sequencing was done on a sample of blood. The sequence was collected from a man between 45 and 60 years old with Graves' hyperthyroidism. The chain couples TRBV28 to TRBJ2-7, with no clear D. In DNA, the CDR3 is TGTGCCAGCAGTTTCGCACTTAGGACCTTTTGGGAGCAGTACTTC. Translated: CASSFALRTFWEQYF.